This T cell receptor beta chain was found in a study of siplizumab effects on memory and regulatory T cells. Regarding the study as a whole: Assignment of a naive or memory phenotype failed for roughly 75-97% of the proliferating CD4+ or CD8+ clones.

In regard to this clone: Its antigen remains unknown.

Germline V gene sequence: CDR1 SGHRS, CDR2 YFSETQ. V lost 5 bases, J lost 0 bases, and 11 bases lay in between. The CDR3 loop spans 14 amino acids. Around 10^5 TCR templates per sample were assayed. Using immunoSEQ multiplex PCR, the repertoire was profiled, and TCRdb retains in-frame clones only, with some absent. The profile shows 95,000 to 100,000 clones, about 90% of them singletons. This sequence originates from a human donor in good health. The source material was non-Treg CD4+ T cells sorted from blood. The chain has TRBV5-1 and TRBJ2-5, with TRBD2 as a possible D gene (6 bases). The CDR3 protein is CASRTLANQETQYF. Here the CDR3 DNA reads TGCGCCAGCAGAACGCTAGCGAACCAAGAGACCCAGTACTTC.